This is a list of T cell receptor beta chains from one sample in a study of T cells in narcolepsy. Clones were read by immunoSEQ multiplex PCR, and TCRdb kept only the in-frame ones, dropping some. The sample carries approximately 9,400 clones, around 75% recorded once. The sequenced material came from CD45RA- memory CD8+ T cells from PBMCs. Receptors originate from a human donor with narcolepsy. CDR3s include the opening cysteine and the closing phenylalanine or tryptophan. Fields, in order: D gene, V gene, clone size, J gene, CDR3 DNA, CDR3 protein. A D gene is named only where the DNA matches it firmly. Clone size is stated in some rows and not others, as once, few, many or a class when expanded.

TRBD1	TRBV6-6	NA	TRBJ1-1	TGTGCCAGCAGTTACTCTCGAACAGGGGGGGACACTGAAGCTTTCTTT	CASSYSRTGGDTEAFF
TRBD1	TRBV10-3	NA	TRBJ1-1	TGTGCCGCCCGACAGGGGGGGACTGAAGCTTTCTTT	CAARQGGTEAFF
TRBD2	TRBV11-2	NA	TRBJ2-2	TGTGCCAGCAGCTTATCAAGCGGGGTGGGGACCGGGGAGCTGTTTTTT	CASSLSSGVGTGELFF
TRBD1	TRBV5-1	NA	TRBJ2-7	TGCGCCAGCAGCTGGACAGGGAGCTCCTACGAGCAGTACTTC	CASSWTGSSYEQYF
NA	TRBV7-9	few	TRBJ1-2	TGTGCCAGCAGCTTAGGCGCCGGGGGCTACACCTTC	CASSLGAGGYTF
NA	TRBV5-3	NA	TRBJ1-2	TGTGCCAGAAGCTTGCGAGCTAACTATGGCTACACCTTC	CARSLRANYGYTF
TRBD1	TRBV6-5	few	TRBJ2-1	TGTGCCAGCAGCGTGGGGACAGGGGGCTACAATGAGCAGTTCTTC	CASSVGTGGYNEQFF
TRBD1	TRBV4-2	NA	TRBJ2-7	TGTGCCAGCAGCCAACGGACAGGAATGGGCGAGCAGTACTTC	CASSQRTGMGEQYF
NA	TRBV7-9	NA	TRBJ2-7	TGTGCCAGCAGCTTTACAGGAACCAACTACGAGCAGTACTTC	CASSFTGTNYEQYF
NA	TRBV11-2	NA	TRBJ2-3	TGTGCCAGCACCCGAGGGGGAGAGGCAGATACGCAGTATTTT	CASTRGGEADTQYF
NA	TRBV11-2	NA	TRBJ2-3	TGTGCCAGCAGCCAAGTCCCAGATACGCAGTATTTT	CASSQVPDTQYF
TRBD1	TRBV10-3	NA	TRBJ2-7	TGTGCCATCAGTGAGTCGAGGACAGGGTACCACGAGCAGTACTTC	CAISESRTGYHEQYF
TRBD1	TRBV5-1	NA	TRBJ1-6	TGCGCCAGCAGCCAGACAGGGGTAGAATCACCCCTCCACTTT	CASSQTGVESPLHF
NA	TRBV11-2	few	TRBJ1-2	TGTGCCAGCAGCTTGGCCCATGCGGGAGCAAGAGGCTACACCTTC	CASSLAHAGARGYTF
TRBD1	TRBV28	NA	TRBJ2-1	TGTGCCAGCAGTTTAACCTCGACAGGGCGCAATGAGCAGTTCTTC	CASSLTSTGRNEQFF